The 18 T cell receptor beta chains below all came from one sample that was sequenced in a study of T cell responses to AZD1222 COVID-19 vaccine. Only in-frame clones appear in the TCRdb table, and some are missing; sequencing was by immunoSEQ multiplex PCR. The sample yields 140,000 to 150,000 clones, approximately 91% seen once. The specimen was peripheral blood, collected 28 days after the second AZD1222 dose. The receptors originated from an adult who received the AZD1222 COVID-19 vaccine.

The chain is built from TRBV7-3 and TRBJ2-7, with 7 bases matching TRBD2. With V trimmed by 5 bases and J by 2 bases, 6 bases remained unmatched. Germline V gene lookup returns CDR1 SGHTA and CDR2 FQGTGA. The CDR3 loop spans 14 amino acids. This CDR3 reads CASSGGSVPYEQYF. As DNA, the CDR3 is TGTGCCAGCAGCGGCGGGAGCGTCCCCTACGAGCAGTACTTC.

CDR3 DNA: TGTGCCAGCAGCGTTGGCCGGGGAGGGCTCTACGAGCAGTACTTC. Translating it yields CASSVGRGGLYEQYF. The chain combines TRBV9 with TRBJ2-7; 7 bases are shared with TRBD2. Unmatched junction bases numbered 8, after V lost 2 bases and J lost 3 bases. This CDR3 is built from 15 residues. The V gene's germline CDR1 is SGDLS and CDR2 YYNGEE.

As for this clone: The same CDR3 is also encoded by other DNA sequences in this sample. The V gene is TRBV14, the J gene TRBJ2-1; D not resolved. The CDR3 totals 16 residues. V dropped 0 bases and J dropped 0 bases, with 9 bases sitting between them. The germline gives CDR1 SGHDN, CDR2 FVKESK. CDR3 in amino acids: CASSQDETDSYNEQFF. For the CDR3, the DNA is TGTGCCAGCAGCCAAGATGAGACCGACTCCTACAATGAGCAGTTCTTC.

The chain employs TRBV7-8 and TRBJ2-7; D remains unclear. V was shortened by 4 bases and J by 2 bases, with 9 bases between the two germline ends. This CDR3 contains 13 residues. The V gene's germline CDR1 is SGHVS and CDR2 FQNEAQ. CDR3 bases: TGTGCCAGCAGCTCAAGTTTACCCTACGAGCAGTACTTC. This sequence encodes CASSSSLPYEQYF. Together with reference TRBV7-8 and TRBJ2-7, the CDR3 gives the full variable domain: GAGVSQSPRYKVAKRGQDVALRCDPISGHVSLFWYQQALGQGPEFLTYFQNEAQLDKSGLPSDRFFAERPEGSVSTLKIQRTQQEDSAVYLCASSSSLPYEQYFGPGTRLTVT.

The chain carries TRBV5-5 and TRBJ1-2; D uncertain. V lost 0 bases to trimming and J lost 0 bases, with 9 bases between them. The CDR3 extends over 15 amino acids. Germline assignment: CDR1 SGHKS and CDR2 YYEKEE (reference sequence). The CDR3 sequence is CASSLANTANYGYTF. CDR3 sequence (DNA): TGTGCCAGCAGCTTGGCGAACACGGCTAACTATGGCTACACCTTC.

This sequence joins TRBV6-2 or TRBV6-3 and TRBJ1-2; D is unresolved. With 5 bases removed from V and 7 bases from J, the gap between germline ends came to 8 bases. Germline V gene lookup returns CDR1 MNHEY and CDR2 SVGEGT. The CDR3 extends over 11 amino acids. The CDR3 nucleotides are TGTGCCAGCAGTGAGGACTTTGGCTACACCTTC. It is translated as CASSEDFGYTF.

This sequence joins TRBV3-1 (or the pseudogene TRBV3-2) and TRBJ2-7; TRBD2 aligns across 7 bases. Germline loops: CDR1 LGHDT, CDR2 YNNKEL (reference sequence). The CDR3 has 15 residues. V lost 1 base to trimming and J lost 4 bases; unmatched junction nucleotides: 7. CDR3 residues: CASSQGFAGEYEQYF. The CDR3 DNA sequence: TGTGCCAGCAGCCAAGGCTTTGCGGGAGAATACGAGCAGTACTTC.

J is TRBJ1-5 and V is TRBV28, with D possibly TRBD1 on 6 matching bases. V shed 5 bases and J shed 9 bases, with 11 bases lying between them. Germline CDR1 is MDHEN and CDR2 is SYDVKM. This CDR3 is 12 amino acids long. The CDR3 protein is CASSAGVRPQHF. The CDR3 region has the DNA TGTGCCAGCAGTGCAGGGGTGAGGCCCCAGCATTTT.

The chain joins TRBV4-1 to TRBJ1-4; 9 bases match TRBD1. The CDR3 is made up of 16 amino acids. Germline V CDR1 and CDR2: MGHRA, YSYEKL. The V segment lost 5 bases and the J segment 7 bases; nucleotides outside the gene matches: 11. In DNA form, the CDR3 reads TGCGCCAGCAGCTTCCAACAGGGGGCGCACGGTGAAAAACTGTTTTTT. Amino acid sequence: CASSFQQGAHGEKLFF.

V is TRBV5-1 and J is TRBJ2-5; 13 bases are shared with TRBD2. V was pared by 3 bases and J by 2 bases, with 4 bases of the junction left unmatched. This CDR3 region has 16 residues. Per the germline V gene, CDR1 is SGHRS and CDR2 is YFSETQ. In nucleotides, the CDR3 is TGCGCCAGCAGCTCGGGACTAGCGGGACCACAAGAGACCCAGTACTTC. It is translated as CASSSGLAGPQETQYF.

The chain employs TRBV5-1 and TRBJ1-1; a weak D match, TRBD1 (5 bases). Germline CDR1 and CDR2: SGHRS and YFSETQ. The V gene lost 2 bases and the J gene lost 1 base, with 6 bases spanning the gap. The CDR3 covers 13 residues. CDR3 residues: CASSFQGNTEAFF. The CDR3 nucleotides read TGCGCCAGCAGCTTTCAGGGGAACACTGAAGCTTTCTTT.

The V gene is TRBV7-9, the J gene TRBJ2-5; possibly TRBD1 for D (5 bases). Looked up from germline, CDR1 is SEHNR and CDR2 is FQNEAQ (reference sequence). The V and J ends lost 5 bases and 3 bases respectively, with 16 bases between them. This CDR3 has 15 amino acids. The CDR3 bases are TGTGCCAGCAGCCCTACCCAGGGTCACGAAGAGACCCAGTACTTC. This codes for CASSPTQGHEETQYF. The full variable domain, completed using reference TRBV7-9 and TRBJ2-5, is DTGVSQNPRHKITKRGQNVTFRCDPISEHNRLYWYRQTLGQGPEFLTYFQNEAQLEKSRLLSDRFSAERPKGSFSTLEIQRTEQGDSAMYLCASSPTQGHEETQYFGPGTRLLVL.

This sequence joins TRBV5-6 and TRBJ1-2; 7 nucleotides line up with TRBD1. Per the germline V gene, CDR1 is SGHDT and CDR2 is YYEEEE. The CDR3 covers 13 residues. V shed 4 bases and J 8 bases; nucleotides not matched to a gene: 8. The CDR3: CASSPGQIRGYTF. Written as DNA, the CDR3 is TGTGCCAGCAGCCCGGGACAGATCAGGGGCTACACCTTC. The full variable domain, completed using reference TRBV5-6 and TRBJ1-2, is DAGVTQSPTHLIKTRGQQVTLRCSPKSGHDTVSWYQQALGQGPQFIFQYYEEEERQRGNFPDRFSGHQFPNYSSELNVNALLLGDSALYLCASSPGQIRGYTFGSGTRLTVV.

The chain has TRBV18 and TRBJ2-2, with a possible D match to TRBD2 (5 bases). This CDR3 region has 14 residues. CDR1 and CDR2 (germline): KGHSH, LQKENI. V lost 3 bases, J lost 4 bases, and 9 bases lay in between. The DNA of the CDR3 is TGTGCCAGCTCACCTCGGACTTCCACCGGGGAGCTGTTTTTT. It encodes CASSPRTSTGELFF.

As to this clone: This specimen includes other DNA sequences encoding the same CDR3. The chain combines TRBV7-9 with TRBJ2-7; weak D call: TRBD2 (6 bases). V was shortened by 5 bases and J by 2 bases, with 7 bases between the two germline ends. Germline CDR1 SEHNR, CDR2 FQNEAQ (reference sequence). CDR3 length: 12 amino acids. DNA of the CDR3: TGTGCCAGCAGCCCTAGCGCCTACGAGCAGTACTTC. The encoded protein is CASSPSAYEQYF.

In DNA, the CDR3 is TGTGCCAGCAGCAGCCAAGGGAACTACAATGAGCAGTTCTTC. Translation gives CASSSQGNYNEQFF. V usage is TRBV7-2 and J usage is TRBJ2-1; D is undetermined. The germline CDR1 and CDR2 sequences are SGHTA and FQGNSA. The germline V and J ends were trimmed by 5 bases and 3 bases, with 11 bases remaining between them. The CDR3 contains 14 residues.

This chain uses TRBV18 with TRBJ1-6; D gene uncertain. The CDR3 is 15 amino acids. Trimming left V 6 bases short and J 6 bases short, with 15 bases between. CDR1 is KGHSH, CDR2 LQKENI, per germline. The CDR3 spells CASSESGSFNSPLHF. Here the CDR3 DNA reads TGTGCCAGCTCCGAGAGCGGCAGCTTTAATTCACCCCTCCACTTT.

The genes are TRBV11-3 and TRBJ2-3; TRBD1 might be the D (6 bases). CDR1 is SGHNT and CDR2 is YENEEA in the germline V gene. The CDR3 contains 14 residues. The V end lost 5 bases, the J end lost 1 base, and 10 bases lay between the germline ends. CDR3 sequence: CASSGGIGTDTQYF. CDR3 nucleotides: TGTGCCAGCAGCGGGGGCATCGGCACAGATACGCAGTATTTT. Looking up the rest from reference TRBV11-3 and TRBJ2-3 gives the full variable domain: EAGVVQSPRYKIIEKKQPVAFWCNPISGHNTLYWYLQNLGQGPELLIRYENEEAVDDSQLPKDRFSAERLKGVDSTLKIQPAELGDSAVYLCASSGGIGTDTQYFGPGTRLTVL.